Described below is a single T cell receptor beta chain sequence and its context. This clone was recorded a few times. Its target antigen remains unknown. There are no base qualities to consult, and no much larger clone falls within one base. The data belong to a study of blood T cell repertoires in COVID-19 (dated by TCRdb to the early 2020s). Context from the whole study: Samples from collaborators originated in the United States, Italy and Spain and spanned both the acute and convalescent phases of COVID-19. The prospective study material was composed of cDNA or gDNA derived from T cells, B-cell-depleted T cells, or PBMCs. Subjects who had been exposed to COVID-19, were actively infected with it, or had recovered from it provided the deeply sampled blood TCRbeta repertoires that made up the dataset. The repertoires were released in a freely available public database intended as a resource for research on the immune response to SARS-CoV-2. Samples came from the ongoing ImmuneRACE study (first 160 participants) plus 1,254 subjects from 6 global collaborators. Nearly every sample came with metadata listing a de-identified subject ID, COVID-19 status, age in years and sex. Where available, HLA class I and class II types were taken from metadata supplied by the sample provider and were not determined by assay-based typing. Broad study findings and their caveats: The amount of clinical and demographic metadata varied by source and participant and was provided uncurated.

Whole blood was collected in K2EDTA tubes by collaborating institutions according to the institutions' own protocols. Collaborator samples were shipped for TCRbeta analysis as frozen whole blood, isolated PBMCs, or DNA extracted from either sample type. TCRbeta CDR3 regions were amplified from genomic DNA using the immunoSEQ Assay, a bias-controlled multiplex PCR. Per the authors' processing: The number of nucleated cells in each sample was estimated from the amplification of reference gene primers within the assay. To quantify the absolute abundance of each unique TCRbeta CDR3 rearrangement, sequence reads were collapsed and filtered. For each sample, productive Simpson clonality was calculated as the square root of Simpson's diversity index over productive rearrangements. The table was pulled from immuneACCESS by TCRdb, which kept in-frame rearrangements only. Such tables lose some clones; where checked, under half of the loss comes from unresolved V genes, and the rest has no known cause. D and trimming come from the DNA, and the V and J calls and clone size come from that table. The sample includes 150,000 or so clones, with roughly four fifths observed a single time. The top ten hold roughly 3% of the sample.

Counted from cysteine to phenylalanine, this CDR3 has 14 amino acids. Here the CDR3 DNA is all that survives: 42 bases in frame from base 1. The CDR1 and CDR2 encoded by the germline V gene are SGHRS and YFSETQ. Trimming at the junction amounts to 0 bases on V and 4 bases on J, and the germline ends lie 10 bases apart. Material: peripheral blood. Recombination linked TRBV5-1 to TRBJ1-1; D gene: possibly TRBD1, on 6 matching bases. This sequence was found in an elderly woman with acute or convalescent COVID-19. Here is the DNA: TGCGCCAGCAGCTTGGATACAGGGCTCACTGAAGCTTTCTTT. It codes for CASSLDTGLTEAFF.